The present TCR beta chain was sequenced within a study of CD8+CD57+ T cells in acquired aplastic anemia. Turning to the study itself: Yields of DNA that came from sorted CD4+ and CD8+ cells averaged about 3.5 ug. Points from the study as a whole: For CD8+ Simpson's diversity, patients and controls showed no significant difference. It was found that twenty-nine CD8+ CDR3 sequences were shared between patients and controls.

Trimming removed 0 bases from V and 0 bases from J, with 10 bases in between. The CDR3 consists of 16 residues. Germline CDR1 reads SGHKS; CDR2 reads YYEKEE (reference sequence). Genomic DNA provided the template from which TCR beta VDJ and CDR3 profiles were obtained. TCRdb ran MiXCR on the reads and lists one entry per CDR3 protein. The sample has about 71,000 distinct CDR3 sequences; approximately 51% are singletons. This clonotype was observed many times. Its antigen is undetermined. The sample comprised sorted CD4+, CD8+, or CD8+CD57+ T cells (not recorded which) from PBMCs. The chain couples TRBV5-5 to TRBJ1-3; D ambiguous. The receptor was derived from a human donor in good health, serving as a control. CDR3 DNA sequence: TGTGCCAGCAGCTTGGTGTGGCCAGCCTCTGGAAACACCATATATTTT. Translation gives CASSLVWPASGNTIYF. Looking up the rest from reference TRBV5-5 and TRBJ1-3 gives the full variable domain: DAGVTQSPTHLIKTRGQQVTLRCSPISGHKSVSWYQQVLGQGPQFIFQYYEKEERGRGNFPDRFSARQFPNYSSELNVNALLLGDSALYLCASSLVWPASGNTIYFGEGSWLTVV.